These 28 T cell receptor beta chains share one sample of origin, sequenced in a study of tumor-infiltrating lymphocytes in primary liver carcinoma. A primer in the constant region served to generate TCR beta cDNA from approximately 500 ng of total RNA. Three nested multiplex PCR rounds of slightly modified ARM-PCR generated TCR beta libraries. It was with TRBV1-TRBV30 forward primers and a C-beta reverse primer that the first two PCR rounds were run, at 10 to 11 cycles each. MiXCR, run by TCRdb on the multiplex PCR reads, gives a single entry per CDR3 protein. Among about 350,000 distinct CDR3 sequences listed, about 61% were seen once. Researchers drew blood RNA from unsorted whole blood and extracted germline DNA as well. Input material: peripheral blood. These receptors were collected from a man aged 35 to 55 with primary liver carcinoma and hepatitis B virus infection.

The sample holds one count of this clonotype. Lacking the conserved final phenylalanine or tryptophan, this CDR3 likely reflects a read error. V gene TRBV11-2 combines with J gene TRBJ2-7, with a weak D call TRBD2 (6 bases). The germline V gene has CDR1 SGHAT and CDR2 FQNNGV. This CDR3 has 16 amino acids. Trimming shortened V by 2 bases and J by 2 bases, and 16 bases separated the two germline ends. The CDR3 DNA is TGTGCCAGCAGCTTAAGTGTGGAGGGTGACACCTACGAGCAGTACTTA. It is translated as CASSLSVEGDTYEQYL.

The rearrangement uses TRBV11-2 and TRBJ1-2; 7 bases align to TRBD1. The CDR3 extends over 14 amino acids. Germline CDR1 reads SGHAT; CDR2 reads FQNNGV. The CDR3 DNA is TGTGTCCAGGGGGGGGGCGCGATGTACTATGGCTACACCTTC. Amino acids: CVQGGGAMYYGYTF. The variable domain in full, completed from reference TRBV11-2 and TRBJ1-2, reads EAGVAQSPRYKIIEKRQSVAFWCNPISGHATLYWYQQILGQGPKLLIQFQNNGVVDDSQLPKDRFSAERLKGVDSTLKIQPAKLEDSAVYLCVQGGGAMYYGYTFGSGTRLTVV.

With respect to this clonotype: A much more abundant neighbour one base away suggests this may be a read error. This chain links TRBV6-5 with TRBJ1-6; D remains unclear. CDR1 MNHEY and CDR2 SVGAGI come from the germline V gene. The CDR3 is 16 residues long. The CDR3 here is CASSYHGGRINLPLHF. As DNA, the CDR3 is TGTGCCAGCAGTTACCACGGAGGGAGAATTAATTTACCCCTCCACTTT.

This clonotype was counted at least ten times. The chain employs TRBV29-1 and TRBJ2-3; D tentatively fits TRBD1 or TRBD2 (5 bases each). V lost 7 bases to trimming and J lost 5 bases, with 16 bases between them. CDR3 size: 13 residues. Per the germline V gene, CDR1 is SQVTM and CDR2 is ANQGSEA. The CDR3 loop is CSAGTLAIDTQYF. The CDR3 DNA follows: TGCAGCGCCGGGACCCTCGCCATAGATACGCAGTATTTT.

This clonotype was recorded at least ten times. The V gene is TRBV11-2, the J gene TRBJ1-6; D remains ambiguous. CDR3 length equals 13 residues. Germline V gives CDR1 SGHAT, CDR2 FQNNGV. Trimming stripped 4 bases from V and 7 bases from J, with 8 bases between. The CDR3 coding sequence is TGTGCCAGCAGCTCCACCCGGAATTCACCCCTCCACTTT. It translates to CASSSTRNSPLHF. Variable domain in full (rest from reference TRBV11-2 and TRBJ1-6): EAGVAQSPRYKIIEKRQSVAFWCNPISGHATLYWYQQILGQGPKLLIQFQNNGVVDDSQLPKDRFSAERLKGVDSTLKIQPAKLEDSAVYLCASSSTRNSPLHFGNGTRLTVT.

Many counts were recorded for this clonotype. J is TRBJ2-7 and V is TRBV10-3; TRBD1 might be the D (6 bases). The CDR3 loop spans 14 amino acids. Deletions cut 6 bases from V and 6 bases from J, with 18 bases between. The germline gives CDR1 ENHRY, CDR2 SYGVKD. The CDR3 DNA is TGTGCCATCAGGACAGGAACGGCTACCGGCGAGCAGTACTTC. Translated: CAIRTGTATGEQYF.

The chain joins TRBV11-2 to TRBJ2-7, with D maybe TRBD1 (6 bases). With 1 base removed from V and 3 bases from J, the gap between germline ends came to 13 bases. The CDR3 loop spans 15 amino acids. Germline CDR1 and CDR2: SGHAT and FQNNGV. CDR3 bases: TGTGCCAGCAGCTTAGGGGGCCCAGGGGTCTACGAGCAGTACTTC. Translating it yields CASSLGGPGVYEQYF.

The sample holds a few counts of this clonotype. The genes are TRBV4-2 and TRBJ2-7; D might be TRBD1 (5 bases). Trimming shortened V by 1 base and J by 7 bases, and 11 bases separated the two germline ends. This CDR3 is 13 amino acids long. Looked up from germline, CDR1 is LGHNA and CDR2 is YNFKEQ. The CDR3 DNA reads as TGTGCCAGCAGCCAAGGAGCCTCAGGGGAGCAGTACTTC. Translation: CASSQGASGEQYF.

This chain connects TRBV28 to TRBJ2-5, with D possibly TRBD1 on 6 matching bases. Germline CDR1 MDHEN, CDR2 SYDVKM. Trimming took 4 bases from V and 2 from J, leaving 17 bases between them. CDR3 length equals 16 residues. The CDR3 nucleotides are TGTGCCAGCAGTTCGGGGTCGACAGGCGTTCAAGAGACCCAGTACTTC. It is translated as CASSSGSTGVQETQYF.

With regard to this clonotype: The junction shows a germline mismatch at one end, possibly a read error. The genes are TRBV11-2 and TRBJ2-2, with D unclear. CDR1 is SGHAT and CDR2 is FQNNGV in the germline V gene. This CDR3 region has 13 residues. CDR3 nucleotides: TGTGCAAGCATCCCGCAGATCACCGAGGAGCTGTTTTTT. Translation: CASIPQITEELFF. The whole variable domain, filled in from reference TRBV11-2 and TRBJ2-2, reads EAGVAQSPRYKIIEKRQSVAFWCNPISGHATLYWYQQILGQGPKLLIQFQNNGVVDDSQLPKDRFSAERLKGVDSTLKIQPAKLEDSAVYLCASIPQITEELFFGEGSRLTVL.

A remark on this clonotype: A much larger clone sits a single nucleotide away, making a read error possible. V is TRBV6-1 and J is TRBJ2-1; 7 nucleotides line up with TRBD1. The CDR3 totals 15 residues. Germline values: CDR1 MNHNS, CDR2 SASEGT. CDR3 sequence (DNA): TGTGCCAGCTGTGAAATCGGCCGGGCAGGGGGTGAGCAGTTCTTC. Its translation: CASCEIGRAGGEQFF.

This clonotype was seen a single time. With a much larger clone just one base away, this may be a read error. V gene TRBV2 combines with J gene TRBJ2-2; no reliable D call. The CDR3 consists of 12 residues. The V and J ends lost 6 bases and 1 base respectively, with 3 bases between them. Germline V gives CDR1 SNHLY, CDR2 FYNNEI. The CDR3 DNA is TGTGCCAGCAGGGAGAACACCGGGGAGCTGTTTTTT. Its translation is CASRENTGELFF.

V usage is TRBV4-3 and J usage is TRBJ2-1; 11 nucleotides line up with TRBD2. Germline CDR1 LGHNA, CDR2 YSLEER. Unmatched junction bases numbered 9, after V lost 0 bases and J lost 2 bases. The length of the CDR3 is 19 residues. The CDR3, as DNA: TGCGCCAGCAGCCAAGACCCTAGCGGGAGGAGCCCCACCTACAATGAGCAGTTCTTC. It encodes CASSQDPSGRSPTYNEQFF.

To note about this clonotype: This may be a read error: a much more frequent sequence differs by one nucleotide. The chain recombines TRBV6-2 or TRBV6-3 with TRBJ2-1; the D is unclear. V gave up 0 bases and J gave up 13 bases, with 10 bases separating them. CDR3 length equals 12 residues. Germline V gene sequence: CDR1 MNHEY, CDR2 SVGEGT. Here the CDR3 DNA reads TGTGCCAGCAGTTACTCGGGATGGTCTCAGTTCTTC. This codes for CASSYSGWSQFF.

The rearrangement links TRBV6-4 to TRBJ1-2, with D possibly matching TRBD1 (5 bases). CDR1 is MRHNA and CDR2 is SNTAGT in the germline V gene. The germline V and J ends were trimmed by 3 bases and 6 bases, with 17 bases remaining between them. The CDR3 runs 15 residues. CDR3 DNA: TGTGCCAGCAGTGAGGGAACAGGTGACCAGAATGGCTACACCTTC. Its protein product is CASSEGTGDQNGYTF.

Notes on this clonotype: This likely comes from a read error, as the CDR3 has no conserved phenylalanine or tryptophan at its end. The V call is TRBV10-2, the J call TRBJ2-1, with 7 bases aligning to TRBD2. This CDR3 contains 15 residues. Losses at the gene ends were 3 bases for V and 9 bases for J; bases not matched to a gene: 11. Germline V gives CDR1 WSHSY, CDR2 SAAADI. In DNA form, the CDR3 reads TGCGCCAGCAGTGATTGGGCGGGAGAAGCGATTGAGCAGTTCCTC. Protein product: CASSDWAGEAIEQFL.

Worth noting for this clonotype: A much bigger clone sits one base away, suggesting this may be a read error. The genes are TRBV29-1 and TRBJ2-5; 8 nucleotides align to TRBD2. The CDR3 contains 12 residues. The germline V gene encodes CDR1 SQVTM and CDR2 ANQGSEA. CDR3 in amino acids: CGGGRLGETQYF. The DNA of the CDR3 is TGCGGCGGGGGGAGGTTGGGGGAGACCCAGTACTTC. The whole variable domain, filled in from reference TRBV29-1 and TRBJ2-5, reads SAVISQKPSRDICQRGTSLTIQCQVDSQVTMMFWYRQQPGQSLTLIATANQGSEATYESGFVIDKFPISRPNLTFSTLTVSNMSPEDSSIYLCGGGRLGETQYFGPGTRLLVL.

Turning to this clonotype: This may come from a read error, since a much larger clone is one base off. The chain uses TRBV6-6 and TRBJ2-7; 8 nucleotides align to TRBD2. CDR1 and CDR2 (germline): MNHNY, SVGAGI (reference sequence). This CDR3 is 13 amino acids long. The CDR3 loop reads CASSSGTSRERYF. Written as DNA, the CDR3 is TGTGCCAGCAGTTCCGGGACTAGTCGCGAGCGGTACTTC.

Concerning this clonotype itself: Relative to the germline gene, one junction end is altered; a read error may explain this. CDR3 in DNA: TGTGCCAGCAGCCGAGGGGGACTAGCGGGACGAACCGGGAAGCTGTTTTTT. Translated, it gives CASSRGGLAGRTGKLFF. This chain uses TRBV6-1 with TRBJ2-2; 13 bases map to TRBD2. This CDR3 is 17 amino acids long. The germline CDR1 and CDR2 sequences are MNHNS and SASEGT.

To note about this clonotype: At one end, the junction sequence differs from germline, possibly due to a read error. The CDR3 loop reads CSARDRGLTGPYEQYF. The CDR3, as DNA: TGTAGTGCTAGAGATCGGGGACTAACGGGCCCCTACGAGCAGTACTTC. The V call is TRBV20-1, the J call TRBJ2-7, with 7 bases identical to TRBD2. Germline CDR1 reads DFQATT; CDR2 reads SNEGSKA (reference sequence). This CDR3 comprises 16 residues.

This clonotype was detected once. The V call is TRBV29-1, the J call TRBJ1-1; 8 nucleotides line up with TRBD1. CDR3 length: 13 residues. Germline V gives CDR1 SQVTM, CDR2 ANQGSEA. For the CDR3, the DNA is TGCGTCCTCCGGACAGGGATGAACACTGAAGCTTTCTTT. This translates into CVLRTGMNTEAFF.

With respect to this clonotype: A read error may account for a junction end that differs from germline. The CDR3 loop reads CASSSSRLAGSGELFF. The CDR3 DNA is TGCGCCAGCAGTTCCTCGCGACTAGCGGGATCCGGGGAGCTGTTTTTC. The chain joins TRBV4-3 to TRBJ2-2, with 11 positions matching TRBD2. This CDR3 comprises 16 residues. The germline gives CDR1 LGHNA, CDR2 YSLEER.

The chain combines TRBV10-3 with TRBJ2-7; D is unresolved. The V end lost 4 bases, the J end lost 2 bases, and 15 bases lay between the germline ends. Germline V lookup: CDR1 ENHRY, CDR2 SYGVKD. The CDR3 covers 15 residues. This CDR3 is CAISAQEGITYEQYF. As DNA, the CDR3 is TGTGCCATCAGTGCGCAGGAAGGGATTACCTACGAGCAGTACTTC.

With respect to this clonotype: This may arise from a read error, as a much more abundant clone is one base away. The rearrangement uses TRBV11-2 and TRBJ1-6, with a tentative D call TRBD1 (5 bases). The CDR3 runs to 14 residues. Trimming took 5 bases from V and 10 from J, leaving 15 bases between them. Germline loops: CDR1 SGHAT, CDR2 FQNNGV. CDR3 in DNA: TGTGCCAGCAGCGGGGCGCAGGGTGGATCACCCCTCCACTTT. Protein product: CASSGAQGGSPLHF.

V and J are TRBV10-2 and TRBJ2-3; possibly TRBD1 for D (5 bases). CDR3 length equals 14 residues. Per the germline V gene, CDR1 is WSHSY and CDR2 is SAAADI. Trimming shortened V by 8 bases and J by 0 bases, and 12 bases separated the two germline ends. This CDR3 reads CASGAVTSTDTQYF. CDR3 in DNA: TGCGCCAGCGGGGCCGTAACTAGCACAGATACGCAGTATTTT.

As to this clonotype: With a much larger clone just one base away, this may be a read error. The chain couples TRBV6-6 to TRBJ2-1, with D unclear. Germline CDR1 and CDR2: MNHNY and SVGAGI (reference sequence). The CDR3 runs 16 residues. DNA of the CDR3: TGTGTCAGCAGTTACTCGTCCATACGTACCTACAATGAGCAGTTCTTC. Protein product: CVSSYSSIRTYNEQFF.

Only a few counts were recorded for this clonotype. This chain links TRBV4-1 with TRBJ1-5; D remains ambiguous. V gave up 3 bases and J gave up 0 bases, with 12 bases separating them. There are 16 residues in the CDR3. CDR1 is MGHRA, CDR2 YSYEKL, per germline. CDR3 DNA: TGCGCCAGCAGCCAGCGGGGTCCCGATAGCAATCAGCCCCAGCATTTT. Translating it yields CASSQRGPDSNQPQHF.

As concerns this clonotype: Being one base from a much bigger clone, this may be a read error. The chain carries TRBV6-5 and TRBJ2-2, with D perhaps TRBD1 (6 bases). CDR1 is MNHEY and CDR2 is SVGAGI in the germline V gene. V was cut by 7 bases and J by 7 bases, with 19 bases left in between. The CDR3 length is 15 residues. The CDR3 bases are TGTGCCAGCAACACCGGGACATGGGGAATCGGGGAGCTGTTTTTT. It translates to CASNTGTWGIGELFF.